This T cell receptor (beta chain) appears in the sequencing data of a study of cytomegalovirus exposure and HLA in healthy donors. This PCR relied on a set of 60 Vbeta primers and 13 Jbeta primers. The method was immunoSEQ multiplex PCR; TCRdb's version includes in-frame clones alone and lacks a portion of them. The sample lists around 160,000 clones; approximately 83% were seen once. The sequencing input was PBMCs. This sequence was found in a man between 18 and 29 years old in good health and CMV-seropositive.

The CDR3 DNA follows: TGCGCCAGCAGCTTGGACAGGGTCTATAATTCACCCCTCCACTTT. Translating it yields CASSLDRVYNSPLHF. This rearrangement joins TRBV5-1 to TRBJ1-6, with a tentative D call TRBD1 (6 bases). The CDR3 covers 15 residues. Trimming left V 0 bases short and J 3 bases short, with 7 bases between. Germline CDR1 reads SGHRS; CDR2 reads YFSETQ.